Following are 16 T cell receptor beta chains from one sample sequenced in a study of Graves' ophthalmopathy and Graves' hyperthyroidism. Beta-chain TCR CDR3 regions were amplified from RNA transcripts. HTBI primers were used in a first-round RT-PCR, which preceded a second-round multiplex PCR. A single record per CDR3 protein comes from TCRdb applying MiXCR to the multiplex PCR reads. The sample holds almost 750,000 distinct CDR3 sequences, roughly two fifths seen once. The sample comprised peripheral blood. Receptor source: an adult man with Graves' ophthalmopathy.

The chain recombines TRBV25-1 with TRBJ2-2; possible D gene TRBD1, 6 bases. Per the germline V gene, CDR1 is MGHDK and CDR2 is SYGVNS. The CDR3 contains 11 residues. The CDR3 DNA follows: TGTACCACCAGGGGCACCGGGGAGCTGTTTTTT. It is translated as CTTRGTGELFF.

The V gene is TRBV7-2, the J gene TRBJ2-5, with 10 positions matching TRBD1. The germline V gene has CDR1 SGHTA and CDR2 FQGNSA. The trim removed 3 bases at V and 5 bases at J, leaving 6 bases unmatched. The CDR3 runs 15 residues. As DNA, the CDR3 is TGTGCCAGCAGCTTTGGGACAGGGGCGGCCGAGACCCAGTACTTC. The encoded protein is CASSFGTGAAETQYF.

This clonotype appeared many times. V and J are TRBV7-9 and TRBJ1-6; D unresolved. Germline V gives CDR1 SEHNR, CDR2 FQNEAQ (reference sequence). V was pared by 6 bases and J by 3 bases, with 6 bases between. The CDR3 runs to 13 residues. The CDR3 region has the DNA TGTGCCAGCAGAGCAGGCTATAATTCACCCCTCCACTTT. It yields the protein CASRAGYNSPLHF.

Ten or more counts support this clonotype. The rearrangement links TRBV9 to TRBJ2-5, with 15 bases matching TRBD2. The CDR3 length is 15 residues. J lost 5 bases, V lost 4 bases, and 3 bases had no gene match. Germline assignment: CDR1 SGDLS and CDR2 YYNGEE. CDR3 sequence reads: CASSFGTSGRETQYF. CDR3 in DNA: TGTGCCAGCAGCTTCGGGACTAGCGGGAGGGAGACCCAGTACTTC.

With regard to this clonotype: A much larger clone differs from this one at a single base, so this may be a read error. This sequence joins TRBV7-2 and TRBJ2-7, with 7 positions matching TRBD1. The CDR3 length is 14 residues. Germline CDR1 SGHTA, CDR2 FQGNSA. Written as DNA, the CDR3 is TGTGCCAGCAGCTCGCCGGGACAGCACTACGGGCAGTACTTC. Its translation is CASSSPGQHYGQYF.

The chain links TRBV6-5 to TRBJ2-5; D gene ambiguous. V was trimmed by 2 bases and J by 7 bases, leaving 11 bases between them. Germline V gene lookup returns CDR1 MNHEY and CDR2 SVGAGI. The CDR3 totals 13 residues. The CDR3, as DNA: TGTGCCAGCAGTTACAATCAGCCCGTGACCCAGTACTTC. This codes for CASSYNQPVTQYF.

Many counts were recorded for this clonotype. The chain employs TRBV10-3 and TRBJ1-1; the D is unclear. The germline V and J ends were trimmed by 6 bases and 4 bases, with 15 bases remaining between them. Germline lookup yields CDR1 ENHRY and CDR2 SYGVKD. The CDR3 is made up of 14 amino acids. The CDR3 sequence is CAIRDRVGSTEAFF. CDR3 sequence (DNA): TGTGCCATCAGAGATAGAGTGGGGAGCACTGAAGCTTTCTTT.

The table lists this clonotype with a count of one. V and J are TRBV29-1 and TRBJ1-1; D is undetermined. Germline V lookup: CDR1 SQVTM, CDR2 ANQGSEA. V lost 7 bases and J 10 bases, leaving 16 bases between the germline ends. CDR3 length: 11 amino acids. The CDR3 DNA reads TGCAGCGCGGCCACGGGGTCGGGAGCTTTCTTT. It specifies CSAATGSGAFF.

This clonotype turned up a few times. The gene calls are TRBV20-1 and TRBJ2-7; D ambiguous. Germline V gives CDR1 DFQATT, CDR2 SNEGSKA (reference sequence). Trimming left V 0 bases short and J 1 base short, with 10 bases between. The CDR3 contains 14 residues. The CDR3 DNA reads TGCAGTGCTAGAGATCGGTCAGGTTCCTACGAGCAGTACTTC. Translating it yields CSARDRSGSYEQYF.

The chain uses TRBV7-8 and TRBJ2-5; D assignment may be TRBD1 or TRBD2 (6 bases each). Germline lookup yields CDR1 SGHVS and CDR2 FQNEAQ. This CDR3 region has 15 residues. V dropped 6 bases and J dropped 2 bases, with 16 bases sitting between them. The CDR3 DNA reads TGTGCCAGCAGTCCAGCGAGGGGGGTACAAGAGACCCAGTACTTC. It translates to CASSPARGVQETQYF.

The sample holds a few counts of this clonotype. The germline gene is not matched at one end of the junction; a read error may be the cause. The CDR3 DNA is TGCGCCAGCAGCCAGGCCGGGGACGGCAACTATGGCTACACCTTC. Protein sequence: CASSQAGDGNYGYTF. The gene calls are TRBV25-1 and TRBJ1-2; maybe TRBD1 (5 bases). Germline values: CDR1 MGHDK, CDR2 SYGVNS. CDR3 size: 15 residues.

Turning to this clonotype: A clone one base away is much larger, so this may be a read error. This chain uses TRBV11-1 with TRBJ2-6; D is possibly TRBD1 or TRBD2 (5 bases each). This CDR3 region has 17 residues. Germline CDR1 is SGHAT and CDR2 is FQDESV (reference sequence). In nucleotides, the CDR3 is TGTGCCAGCCGCTTATGGATGAGGGGCGGTGGGGCCAACGTCCTGACTTTC. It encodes CASRLWMRGGGANVLTF.

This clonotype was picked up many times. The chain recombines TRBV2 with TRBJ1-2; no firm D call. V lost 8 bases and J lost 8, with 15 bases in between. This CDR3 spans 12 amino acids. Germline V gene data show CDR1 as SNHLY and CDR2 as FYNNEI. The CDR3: CASRPSARGYTF. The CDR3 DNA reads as TGTGCCAGCCGCCCTTCGGCGCGCGGCTACACCTTC. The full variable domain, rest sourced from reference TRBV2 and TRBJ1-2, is EPEVTQTPSHQVTQMGQEVILRCVPISNHLYFYWYRQILGQKVEFLVSFYNNEISEKSEIFDDQFSVERPDGSNFTLKIRSTKLEDSAMYFCASRPSARGYTFGSGTRLTVV.

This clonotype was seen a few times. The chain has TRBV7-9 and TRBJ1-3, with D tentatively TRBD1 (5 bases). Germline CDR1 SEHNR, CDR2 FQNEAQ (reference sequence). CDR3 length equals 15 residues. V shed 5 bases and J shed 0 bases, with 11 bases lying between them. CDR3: CASSPAGISGNTIYF. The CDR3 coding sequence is TGTGCCAGCAGCCCCGCAGGGATCTCTGGAAACACCATATATTTT. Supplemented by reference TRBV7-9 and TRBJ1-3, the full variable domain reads DTGVSQNPRHKITKRGQNVTFRCDPISEHNRLYWYRQTLGQGPEFLTYFQNEAQLEKSRLLSDRFSAERPKGSFSTLEIQRTEQGDSAMYLCASSPAGISGNTIYFGEGSWLTVV.

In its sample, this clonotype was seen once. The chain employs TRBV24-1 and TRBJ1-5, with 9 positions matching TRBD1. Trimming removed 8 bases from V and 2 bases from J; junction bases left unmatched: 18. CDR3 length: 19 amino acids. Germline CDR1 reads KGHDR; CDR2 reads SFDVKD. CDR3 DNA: TGTGCCACCACATGGCGAACAGGGGGCGCGGGTGGGCGCAATCAGCCCCAGCATTTT. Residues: CATTWRTGGAGGRNQPQHF.

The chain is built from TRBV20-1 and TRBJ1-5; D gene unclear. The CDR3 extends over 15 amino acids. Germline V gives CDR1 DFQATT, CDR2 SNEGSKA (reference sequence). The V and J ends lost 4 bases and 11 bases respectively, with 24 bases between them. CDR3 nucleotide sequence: TGCAGTGCTATTCTTGGACTAGCGGGTAAAGAGACCCAGCATTTT. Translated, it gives CSAILGLAGKETQHF.